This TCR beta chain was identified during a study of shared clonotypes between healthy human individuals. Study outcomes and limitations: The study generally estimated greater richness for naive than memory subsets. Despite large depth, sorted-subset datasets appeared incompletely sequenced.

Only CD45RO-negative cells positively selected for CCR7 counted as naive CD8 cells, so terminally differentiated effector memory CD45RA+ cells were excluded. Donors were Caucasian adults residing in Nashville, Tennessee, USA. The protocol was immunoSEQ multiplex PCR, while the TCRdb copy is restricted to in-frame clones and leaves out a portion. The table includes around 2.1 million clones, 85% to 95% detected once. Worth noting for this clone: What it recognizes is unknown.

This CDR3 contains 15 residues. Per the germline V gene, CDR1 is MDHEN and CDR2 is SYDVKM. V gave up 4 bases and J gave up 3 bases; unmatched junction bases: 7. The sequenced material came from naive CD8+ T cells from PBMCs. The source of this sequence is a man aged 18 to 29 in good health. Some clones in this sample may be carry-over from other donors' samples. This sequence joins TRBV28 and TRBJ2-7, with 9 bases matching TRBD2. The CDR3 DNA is TGTGCCAGCAGTTCTCAAAGCGGGAGGCTCTACGAGCAGTACTTC. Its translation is CASSSQSGRLYEQYF.